The T cell receptor (beta chain) described here comes from a study of Graves' ophthalmopathy and Graves' hyperthyroidism. Transcripts of RNA were the source for amplifying TCR beta CDR3 regions. HTBI primers were employed in first-round RT-PCR, then a second-round multiplex PCR followed. TCRdb fed the multiplex PCR reads into MiXCR, producing one record per CDR3 protein. The table lists approximately 500,000 distinct CDR3 sequences, roughly 14% of them singletons. Germline lookup yields CDR1 GTSNPN and CDR2 SVGIG (reference sequence). The CDR3 has 13 residues. Trimming removed 5 bases from V and 1 base from J, with 11 bases in between. This clonotype was recorded once.

This chain connects TRBV30 to TRBJ1-1; D perhaps matches TRBD1 (5 bases). Sequencing was carried out using blood. The clonotype comes from a woman aged 25 to 39 with Graves' ophthalmopathy. CDR3 amino acids: CAWYRFRNTEAFF. Written as DNA, the CDR3 is TGTGCCTGGTACAGGTTTCGGAACACTGAAGCTTTCTTT.